Listed here are 19 T cell receptor beta chains from one sample, sequenced in a study of T cells expressing NK-cell markers. TCRdb reprocessed the 5' RACE reads; each CDR3 protein has one entry and no DNA is given. The sample has a few hundred thousand distinct CDR3 sequences; the top ten hold 5.2%. What was sequenced was blood T cells: a sorted CD56 or NKG2C T cell subset, CD4+ or CD8+ T cells, or bulk PBMC T cells (not recorded which). These receptors came from a man aged 18-70 years in good health.

The gene calls are TRBV2 and TRBJ2-6. Germline V gives CDR1 SNHLY, CDR2 FYNNEI. The CDR3 length is 15 residues. This CDR3 reads CASIGQGAGANVLTF.

The chain carries TRBV20-1 and TRBJ1-1; the TCRdb call, TRBD1, lacks DNA for checking. Germline CDR1 reads DFQATT; CDR2 reads SNEGSKA (reference sequence). The length of the CDR3 is 13 residues. The CDR3 loop is CSAAGQLNTEAFF.

This chain links TRBV11-2 with TRBJ2-3; TCRdb picks TRBD1, but there is no DNA to check that call. Germline V lookup: CDR1 SGHAT, CDR2 FQNNGV. The CDR3 spans 16 residues. CDR3 residues: CASSLMGGLSTDTQYF.

This chain joins TRBV7-9 and TRBJ1-1. Germline V gene sequence: CDR1 SEHNR, CDR2 FQNEAQ (reference sequence). This CDR3 is built from 15 residues. The CDR3 loop is CASSYSDRMNTEAFF.

V usage is TRBV12-3 or TRBV12-4 and J usage is TRBJ1-5; TCRdb outputs TRBD1, but without DNA this stays unchecked. This CDR3 is 15 amino acids long. The CDR3 here is CASSFRGQSNQPQHF.

This rearrangement joins TRBV6-1 to TRBJ1-4; TCRdb reports TRBD1, a call that lacks DNA to check it against. The CDR3 totals 15 residues. The germline V gene has CDR1 MNHNS and CDR2 SASEGT. The CDR3 spells CASGSFQGFNEKLFF.

The chain carries TRBV13 and TRBJ1-2; with no DNA, the TCRdb D assignment of TRBD1 cannot be verified. The V gene's germline CDR1 is PRHDT and CDR2 FYEKMQ (reference sequence). This CDR3 is 14 amino acids long. The CDR3 spells CASSQRTGAYGYTF.

The chain couples TRBV14 to TRBJ2-5. From germline, CDR1 is SGHDN and CDR2 FVKESK. This CDR3 contains 14 residues. The CDR3 region is CASSQDSVVAAQYF.

V usage is TRBV11-2 and J usage is TRBJ2-3; TCRdb selects TRBD2, and the lack of DNA leaves this call unchecked. Germline-derived CDR1 and CDR2 are SGHAT and FQNNGV. The CDR3 has 19 amino acids. The CDR3 here is CASSSPRLAGAFSTDTQYF.

The V and J genes are TRBV29-1 and TRBJ2-7. Germline V CDR1 and CDR2: SQVTM, ANQGSEA. This CDR3 region has 13 residues. The CDR3 is CSVLAGRNYEQYF.

The chain joins TRBV12-3 or TRBV12-4 to TRBJ1-1; TCRdb's D call of TRBD1 is untestable without DNA. The CDR3 is 15 residues long. Here the CDR3 reads CASSLLGGWGTEAFF.

V gene TRBV3-1 combines with J gene TRBJ1-1; TCRdb calls TRBD1, which cannot be checked without DNA. In germline, CDR1 is LGHDT, CDR2 YNNKEL (reference sequence). The CDR3 length is 12 residues. The CDR3 sequence: CASSRGGFEAFF.

This chain links TRBV2 with TRBJ1-2; TCRdb's D call, TRBD1, is unchecked because there is no DNA. CDR3 length equals 13 residues. Germline CDR1 and CDR2: SNHLY and FYNNEI. The CDR3 reads CASSESGLGGYTF.

The chain is built from TRBV5-1 and TRBJ1-2; TCRdb indicates TRBD1, and absent DNA this call remains unverified. The CDR3 sequence is 14 residues long. Germline-derived CDR1 and CDR2 are SGHRS and YFSETQ. Here the CDR3 reads CASRGGTGSDGYTF.

The CDR3 loop is CASSFQGAAQETQYF. This chain links TRBV5-1 with TRBJ2-5; TCRdb selects TRBD1, and the lack of DNA leaves this call unchecked. CDR3 length: 15 residues. Germline loops: CDR1 SGHRS, CDR2 YFSETQ.

The V gene is TRBV12-3 or TRBV12-4, the J gene TRBJ2-5; TCRdb indicates TRBD2, and absent DNA this call remains unverified. The CDR3 is made up of 14 amino acids. CDR3 loop: CASSIRTRQETQYF.

The gene calls are TRBV7-9 and TRBJ1-2; absent DNA, TCRdb's TRBD1 call cannot be checked. From germline, CDR1 is SEHNR and CDR2 FQNEAQ (reference sequence). CDR3 length equals 16 residues. CDR3 region: CASELTGRARGSAYTF.

The V and J genes are TRBV29-1 and TRBJ1-1. The CDR3 consists of 13 residues. Germline CDR1 SQVTM, CDR2 ANQGSEA. The CDR3 region is CSGSTSRGAEAFF. Using reference TRBV29-1 and TRBJ1-1 for the parts outside the CDR3, the full variable domain is SAVISQKPSRDICQRGTSLTIQCQVDSQVTMMFWYRQQPGQSLTLIATANQGSEATYESGFVIDKFPISRPNLTFSTLTVSNMSPEDSSIYLCSGSTSRGAEAFFGQGTRLTVV.

V usage is TRBV5-5 and J usage is TRBJ1-4; TCRdb reports TRBD1, a call that lacks DNA to check it against. This CDR3 contains 18 residues. Germline V CDR1 and CDR2: SGHKS, YYEKEE (reference sequence). CDR3 sequence: CASSLGIFGARGGEKLFF.